Listed below are T cell receptor beta chains from one sample, sequenced in a study of blood T cell repertoires in COVID-19. Profiled with immunoSEQ multiplex PCR; TCRdb holds only in-frame clones, not every one. In the table there are some 60,000 clones, about 76% of which are singletons. The sample consisted of peripheral blood. These TCRs come from a woman at least 80 years old with active or convalescent COVID-19. CDR3s include the opening cysteine and the closing phenylalanine or tryptophan. The D gene is left open where the match is weak. Only part of the rows carry a size: once, few, many, or a class if the clone is expanded.

v_gene: TRBV28
d_gene: NA
abundance: NA
j_gene: TRBJ2-6
CDR3nt: TGTGCCAGCAGTTCCTACGGAGACGGGGCCAACGTCCTGACTTTC
CDR3aa: CASSSYGDGANVLTF

v_gene: TRBV24-1
d_gene: TRBD1
abundance: many
j_gene: TRBJ1-2
CDR3nt: TGTGCCACCAGTGATTCCGGGACAGGGGCGGGCCGGGGCTACACCTTC
CDR3aa: CATSDSGTGAGRGYTF

v_gene: TRBV6-5
d_gene: NA
abundance: NA
j_gene: TRBJ1-2
CDR3nt: TGTGCCAGCACGGTAGCAGGGGCTGGCTACACCTTC
CDR3aa: CASTVAGAGYTF

v_gene: TRBV2
d_gene: NA
abundance: few
j_gene: TRBJ2-1
CDR3nt: TGTGCCAGCAGTCTTCAACAGGGTAATGAGCAGTTCTTC
CDR3aa: CASSLQQGNEQFF

v_gene: TRBV27
d_gene: TRBD1
abundance: NA
j_gene: TRBJ1-2
CDR3nt: TGTGCCACCTACGGACAGGTCGATGGCTACACCTTC
CDR3aa: CATYGQVDGYTF

v_gene: TRBV21-1
d_gene: NA
abundance: once
j_gene: TRBJ2-2
CDR3nt: TGTGCCAGCAGCAAAGAACCCATTAGGGTGAGGGCGAACACCGGGGAGCTGTTTTTT
CDR3aa: CASSKEPIRVRANTGELFF

v_gene: TRBV5-8
d_gene: NA
abundance: once
j_gene: TRBJ2-2
CDR3nt: TGTGCCAGCAGCTTGTATAGCACCCCGGGTACCGGGGAGCTGTTTTTT
CDR3aa: CASSLYSTPGTGELFF

v_gene: TRBV7-2
d_gene: TRBD1
abundance: NA
j_gene: TRBJ2-1
CDR3nt: TGTGCCAGCAGCAGAGGGACAGGGGTGGACGAGCAGTTCTTC
CDR3aa: CASSRGTGVDEQFF

v_gene: TRBV21-1
d_gene: NA
abundance: once
j_gene: TRBJ1-5
CDR3nt: TGTGCCAGCCCGTTGGGGGGGGGTGGGCCCCAGCATTTT
CDR3aa: CASPLGGGGPQHF

v_gene: TRBV2
d_gene: NA
abundance: NA
j_gene: TRBJ2-2
CDR3nt: TGTGCCAGCAGTGAAGGCCTAATTACCGGGGAGCTGTTTTTT
CDR3aa: CASSEGLITGELFF

v_gene: TRBV12-3/TRBV12-4
d_gene: NA
abundance: NA
j_gene: TRBJ1-2
CDR3nt: TGTGCCAGCAGTTTCGACAGGAACTATGGCTACACCTTC
CDR3aa: CASSFDRNYGYTF

v_gene: TRBV6-2/TRBV6-3
d_gene: TRBD2
abundance: NA
j_gene: TRBJ2-3
CDR3nt: TGTGCCAGCAGTTTCGCTAGCGGGCGCACAGATACGCAGTATTTT
CDR3aa: CASSFASGRTDTQYF

v_gene: TRBV28
d_gene: NA
abundance: NA
j_gene: TRBJ1-1
CDR3nt: TGTGCCAGCAGTTTTTTTGAGGGCACTGAAGCTTTCTTT
CDR3aa: CASSFFEGTEAFF

v_gene: TRBV21-1
d_gene: NA
abundance: NA
j_gene: TRBJ2-5
CDR3nt: TGTGCCAGCAGCAAATATCGGCTAGCGGGTGTCTGGGAGACCCAGTACTTC
CDR3aa: CASSKYRLAGVWETQYF

v_gene: TRBV7-9
d_gene: NA
abundance: NA
j_gene: TRBJ1-6
CDR3nt: TGTGCCAGCAGCCCCAGAGGGTCTAATTCACCCCTCCACTTT
CDR3aa: CASSPRGSNSPLHF

v_gene: TRBV6-2/TRBV6-3
d_gene: TRBD2
abundance: few
j_gene: TRBJ2-5
CDR3nt: TGTGCCAGCAGTTACACCTGGACTAGCGGTCGGGGGACCCAGTACTTC
CDR3aa: CASSYTWTSGRGTQYF

v_gene: TRBV27
d_gene: NA
abundance: few
j_gene: TRBJ1-5
CDR3nt: TGTGCCAGCAGTTTTGCGGGCAATCAGCCCCAGCATTTT
CDR3aa: CASSFAGNQPQHF

v_gene: TRBV5-5
d_gene: NA
abundance: few
j_gene: TRBJ2-3
CDR3nt: TGTGCCAGCAGCGCTGGGACTTTCGAATCCGATACGCAGTATTTT
CDR3aa: CASSAGTFESDTQYF

v_gene: TRBV6-5
d_gene: TRBD1
abundance: few
j_gene: TRBJ1-2
CDR3nt: TGTGCCAGCAGTTACCCGGGACAGGGAACCTATGGCTACACCTTC
CDR3aa: CASSYPGQGTYGYTF

v_gene: TRBV3-1/TRBV3-2
d_gene: NA
abundance: NA
j_gene: TRBJ1-3
CDR3nt: TGTGCCAGCAGCCTCCGGGACAAATCTGGAAACACCATATATTTT
CDR3aa: CASSLRDKSGNTIYF

v_gene: TRBV7-9
d_gene: NA
abundance: few
j_gene: TRBJ2-1
CDR3nt: TGTGCCAGCAGCTCAGGGCAGGGGTGGGCTGAGCAGTTCTTC
CDR3aa: CASSSGQGWAEQFF

v_gene: TRBV6-2/TRBV6-3
d_gene: NA
abundance: NA
j_gene: TRBJ1-1
CDR3nt: TGTGCCAGCAGTAACCCCCCGACAGGTTTTACTGAAGCTTTCTTT
CDR3aa: CASSNPPTGFTEAFF

v_gene: TRBV6-5
d_gene: NA
abundance: few
j_gene: TRBJ2-7
CDR3nt: TGTGCCAGCAGTTCCGGACAGCTGCGTAGGAGGTACTTC
CDR3aa: CASSSGQLRRRYF

v_gene: TRBV3-1/TRBV3-2
d_gene: NA
abundance: NA
j_gene: TRBJ1-1
CDR3nt: TGTGCCAGCAGCCAGCTGGGAGGGAACACTGAAGCTTTCTTT
CDR3aa: CASSQLGGNTEAFF

v_gene: TRBV12-3/TRBV12-4
d_gene: NA
abundance: NA
j_gene: TRBJ1-2
CDR3nt: TGTGCCAGCAGACCCAATCAGGGGAATGGCTACACCTTC
CDR3aa: CASRPNQGNGYTF

v_gene: TRBV9
d_gene: NA
abundance: NA
j_gene: TRBJ2-3
CDR3nt: TGTGCCAGCAGCCCAGGGGGGATCTCTAGCACAGATACGCAGTATTTT
CDR3aa: CASSPGGISSTDTQYF

v_gene: TRBV7-9
d_gene: NA
abundance: NA
j_gene: TRBJ1-4
CDR3nt: TGTGCCAGCAGCCAGGGGACAACAACTAATGAAAAACTGTTTTTT
CDR3aa: CASSQGTTTNEKLFF

v_gene: TRBV28
d_gene: NA
abundance: NA
j_gene: TRBJ1-1
CDR3nt: TGTGCCAGCAGTACCACTTTGTCCACTCAAGCTTTCTTT
CDR3aa: CASSTTLSTQAFF

v_gene: TRBV28
d_gene: TRBD1
abundance: NA
j_gene: TRBJ2-6
CDR3nt: TGTGCCAGCAGTTTATTAAGGGGGCTTGGGGCCAACGTCCTGACTTTC
CDR3aa: CASSLLRGLGANVLTF

v_gene: TRBV4-1
d_gene: NA
abundance: NA
j_gene: TRBJ1-5
CDR3nt: TGCGCCAGCAGCGGGCAACAGGGTTATCAGCCCCAGCATTTT
CDR3aa: CASSGQQGYQPQHF

v_gene: TRBV3-1/TRBV3-2
d_gene: TRBD1
abundance: NA
j_gene: TRBJ1-1
CDR3nt: TGTGCCAGCAGCCAAACAGGGGCCTCCGAAGCTTTCTTT
CDR3aa: CASSQTGASEAFF

v_gene: TRBV15
d_gene: NA
abundance: few
j_gene: TRBJ2-7
CDR3nt: TGTGCCACCAGCAGGCGGGCTAGCCAAAACTACGAGCAGTACTTC
CDR3aa: CATSRRASQNYEQYF

v_gene: TRBV4-3
d_gene: NA
abundance: NA
j_gene: TRBJ1-6
CDR3nt: TGCGCCAGCAGCCAATGGGGCCAGAATTCACCCCTCCACTTT
CDR3aa: CASSQWGQNSPLHF

v_gene: TRBV5-4
d_gene: TRBD1
abundance: once
j_gene: TRBJ2-1
CDR3nt: TGTGCCAGCAGCTTGGCGCGACAGGGGTCAAATGAGCAGTTCTTC
CDR3aa: CASSLARQGSNEQFF

v_gene: TRBV27
d_gene: NA
abundance: NA
j_gene: TRBJ2-2
CDR3nt: TGTGCCAGCAGTTACCCCGAACGGGGGGAGCTGTTTTTT
CDR3aa: CASSYPERGELFF

v_gene: TRBV12-3/TRBV12-4
d_gene: NA
abundance: NA
j_gene: TRBJ1-2
CDR3nt: TGTGCCAGCAGTTATGGCGGGGGCTATGGCTACACCTTC
CDR3aa: CASSYGGGYGYTF

v_gene: TRBV7-9
d_gene: NA
abundance: once
j_gene: TRBJ2-7
CDR3nt: TGTGCCAGCAGCTTGTCAGGCCAGCAGGACGAGCAGTACTTC
CDR3aa: CASSLSGQQDEQYF

v_gene: TRBV4-3
d_gene: NA
abundance: large
j_gene: TRBJ1-3
CDR3nt: TGCGCCAGCAGCCAAGAGATGGGGCCTTGGCAGGGAAACACCATATATTTT
CDR3aa: CASSQEMGPWQGNTIYF

v_gene: TRBV6-6
d_gene: NA
abundance: NA
j_gene: TRBJ1-4
CDR3nt: TGTGCCAGCAGTCGCTCTGGGGGGGCCGGTTTGGAAAAACTGTTTTTT
CDR3aa: CASSRSGGAGLEKLFF